The source of this T cell receptor (beta chain) is a study of T cell responses to AZD1222 COVID-19 vaccine. Across the whole study: Samples with a second dose at about 4 or about 12 weeks were pooled together. The study, taken as a whole, reports: The study sampled repertoires only after the peak T cell response. The study identified only a handful of AZD1222 recipients as seropositive at baseline. Donors were largely white British and mainly female; clonal diversity was possibly underestimated.

Some clones are missing from TCRdb's copy, which holds only in-frame ones; the method was immunoSEQ multiplex PCR. The data show tens of thousands of clones, around 80% seen once. Remarks on this clone: Its specificity is not known.

The CDR3 runs 16 residues. Trimming at V came to 3 bases and at J to 3 bases, leaving 4 bases not matched to a gene. Germline values: CDR1 SGDLS, CDR2 YYNGEE. The material sequenced was peripheral blood, taken on day 0 of AZD1222 vaccination. V and J are TRBV9 and TRBJ2-3, with 13 bases aligning to TRBD2. The TCR sequence derives from an adult in good health. Here the CDR3 DNA reads TGTGCCAGCAGCGAGGGGACTAGCGGGGATACAGATACGCAGTATTTT. This encodes CASSEGTSGDTDTQYF.